These T cell receptor beta chains were read from a single sample in a study of blood T cell repertoires in COVID-19. Generated by immunoSEQ multiplex PCR, the TCRdb table keeps only in-frame clones and is missing some. This table holds roughly 250,000 clones, around 82% found once. The material sequenced was peripheral blood. All receptors come from a woman of 80 years or more with active or convalescent COVID-19. Both conserved end residues are part of each CDR3. Fields, in order: D gene, V gene, J gene, clone size, CDR3 protein, CDR3 DNA. The D gene is left open where the match is weak. Clone size, where shown, is once, few, many, or a class for clones that have expanded.

NA	TRBV9	TRBJ1-1	few	CASSASPRGNTEAFF	TGTGCCAGCAGCGCATCCCCAAGGGGTAACACTGAAGCTTTCTTT
TRBD1	TRBV6-5	TRBJ1-1	few	CASRAGGSGNTEAFF	TGTGCCAGCAGGGCAGGGGGCTCGGGGAACACTGAAGCTTTCTTT
TRBD1	TRBV7-9	TRBJ1-4	few	CASSFTGAEEKLFF	TGTGCCAGCAGCTTTACAGGGGCTGAGGAAAAACTGTTTTTT
NA	TRBV30	TRBJ1-2	NA	CAWAGGDYGYTF	TGTGCCTGGGCGGGGGGGGACTATGGCTACACCTTC
TRBD2	TRBV7-6	TRBJ2-1	NA	CASSLRTSGSLNSNEQFF	TGTGCCAGCAGCCTTAGGACTAGCGGGAGCTTAAACTCAAATGAGCAGTTCTTC
TRBD1	TRBV30	TRBJ1-2	NA	CAWSYQAGGATF	TGTGCCTGGAGTTATCAGGCAGGGGGCGCCACCTTC
TRBD1	TRBV5-4	TRBJ1-1	NA	CASSTGQALNTEAFF	TGTGCCAGCAGCACCGGACAGGCCCTGAACACTGAAGCTTTCTTT
TRBD2	TRBV3-1/TRBV3-2	TRBJ2-2	NA	CASSQQQRGPGELFF	TGTGCCAGCAGCCAACAGCAGCGGGGGCCCGGGGAGCTGTTTTTT
TRBD1	TRBV10-2	TRBJ2-7	once	CASSELGQGATSAGYF	TGCGCCAGCAGTGAGCTAGGACAGGGGGCTACTTCCGCGGGATACTTC
TRBD1	TRBV5-1	TRBJ1-1	NA	CASSLHRGPTEAFF	TGCGCCAGCAGCTTGCACAGGGGCCCCACTGAAGCTTTCTTT
TRBD1	TRBV6-4	TRBJ2-2	NA	CASSATGTTGELFF	TGTGCCAGCAGTGCGACAGGGACCACCGGGGAGCTGTTTTTT
TRBD1	TRBV19	TRBJ1-1	NA	CASSIDYIGRQGTTEAFF	TGTGCCAGTAGTATAGATTATATCGGGCGACAGGGCACCACTGAAGCTTTCTTT